The 32 T cell receptor beta chains below all came from one sample that was sequenced in a study of cytomegalovirus exposure and HLA in healthy donors (dated by TCRdb to about 2017). Library preparation used the immunoSEQ multiplex PCR assay. A mixture of 60 forward primers for TCR Vbeta segments and 13 reverse primers for TCR Jbeta segments was used in the multiplex PCR. Sourced from immuneACCESS, this table was stored by TCRdb with only in-frame sequences that have V and J called. A share of the clones is absent; for the studies checked, an unresolved V gene accounts for under half, and the remainder has no known explanation. This sample has 200,000 to 250,000 clones in its table, and 80% to 90% of those were observed once. The top ten constitute over 0.95% of the sample. The sequencing input was PBMCs. All receptors derive from a young woman in good health and CMV-seronegative.

The CDR3: CASSSSRVGDYGYTF. Here the CDR3 DNA reads TGTGCCAGCAGTTCGTCCCGGGTTGGAGACTATGGCTACACCTTC. V and J are TRBV27 and TRBJ1-2; D remains unclear. Between the trimmed V and J ends, which lost 4 bases and 3 bases, there was a span of 15 bases. The CDR3 extends over 15 amino acids. Per germline, CDR1 MNHEY and CDR2 SMNVEV (reference sequence).

The chain links TRBV5-1 to TRBJ2-7, with TRBD1 matching 7 bases. Trimming cost V 5 bases and J 2 bases; bases outside gene matches: 7. The CDR3 covers 14 residues. CDR1 and CDR2 from the germline V gene are SGHRS and YFSETQ. The CDR3 DNA sequence: TGCGCCAGCAGGTCGTTGGACAGGACCTACGAGCAGTACTTC. This translates into CASRSLDRTYEQYF.

The V gene is TRBV6-4, the J gene TRBJ2-1; TRBD2 matches at 11 bases. The CDR3 has 18 amino acids. V trimming: 0 bases; J trimming: 0 bases; junction bases outside the gene matches: 4. Germline loops: CDR1 MRHNA, CDR2 SNTAGT. CDR3 coding DNA: TGTGCCAGCAGTGACTCGTCTAGCGGGGGGACCTCCTACAATGAGCAGTTCTTC. Its protein is CASSDSSSGGTSYNEQFF.

This clone was detected once. V and J are TRBV19 and TRBJ1-5; D may be TRBD1 (6 bases). Germline lookup yields CDR1 LNHDA and CDR2 SQIVND (reference sequence). V shed 6 bases and J shed 6 bases, with 12 bases lying between them. CDR3 size: 13 residues. CDR3 residues: CASRATGSQPQHF. Written as DNA, the CDR3 is TGTGCCAGTAGGGCTACAGGGAGTCAGCCCCAGCATTTT.

The gene calls are TRBV5-8 and TRBJ1-2; D is perhaps TRBD1 (6 bases). Looked up from germline, CDR1 is SGHTS and CDR2 is YDEGEE. V lost 2 bases and J lost 4, with 9 bases in between. This CDR3 contains 13 residues. The CDR3 is CASSFQGIYGYTF. Written as DNA, the CDR3 is TGTGCCAGCAGCTTTCAGGGGATCTATGGCTACACCTTC.

The chain's CDR3 is CSVVGSRGRNTEAFF. In DNA form, the CDR3 reads TGCAGCGTTGTGGGGTCCAGGGGGCGGAACACTGAAGCTTTCTTT. The gene calls are TRBV29-1 and TRBJ1-1; 8 bases agree with TRBD1. From germline, CDR1 is SQVTM and CDR2 ANQGSEA. Trimming at V came to 4 bases and at J to 1 base, leaving 8 bases not matched to a gene. This CDR3 is 15 amino acids long. Combining the CDR3 with reference TRBV29-1 and TRBJ1-1 gives the whole variable domain SAVISQKPSRDICQRGTSLTIQCQVDSQVTMMFWYRQQPGQSLTLIATANQGSEATYESGFVIDKFPISRPNLTFSTLTVSNMSPEDSSIYLCSVVGSRGRNTEAFFGQGTRLTVV.

The chain is built from TRBV11-3 and TRBJ1-4, with a possible D match to TRBD1 (6 bases). The CDR3 consists of 15 residues. Germline V gene sequence: CDR1 SGHNT, CDR2 YENEEA. Deletions cut 4 bases from V and 8 bases from J, with 17 bases between. The CDR3 is CASSSTGTVGEKLFF. The CDR3 nucleotides are TGTGCCAGCAGCTCCACAGGGACCGTTGGGGAAAAACTGTTTTTT. The complete variable domain, with remaining parts taken from reference TRBV11-3 and TRBJ1-4, reads EAGVVQSPRYKIIEKKQPVAFWCNPISGHNTLYWYLQNLGQGPELLIRYENEEAVDDSQLPKDRFSAERLKGVDSTLKIQPAELGDSAVYLCASSSTGTVGEKLFFGSGTQLSVL.

V usage is TRBV2 and J usage is TRBJ1-1; 12 bases are a match to TRBD1. The ends lost 1 base at V and 2 bases at J; junction bases unmatched: 5. Germline assignment: CDR1 SNHLY and CDR2 FYNNEI. CDR3 length equals 17 residues. CDR3 protein: CASSEGGTGGFNTEAFF. The CDR3 DNA follows: TGTGCCAGCAGTGAAGGAGGGACAGGGGGCTTTAACACTGAAGCTTTCTTT.

CDR3 in amino acids: CASSSGLTSGRFRSFYEQYF. The CDR3 bases are TGCGCCAGCAGCTCGGGACTGACTAGCGGGAGATTCAGGTCTTTCTACGAGCAGTACTTC. The chain uses TRBV5-1 and TRBJ2-7, with TRBD2 matching 12 bases. Germline trimming cut 3 bases from V and 3 bases from J; bases unmatched to any gene: 19. Germline V lookup: CDR1 SGHRS, CDR2 YFSETQ. CDR3 length: 20 amino acids.

This rearrangement joins TRBV19 to TRBJ1-1, with a tentative D call TRBD1 (6 bases). Germline V gives CDR1 LNHDA, CDR2 SQIVND (reference sequence). The CDR3 consists of 16 residues. Between the trimmed V and J ends, which lost 6 bases and 3 bases, there was a span of 20 bases. The chain's CDR3 is CASRIEGWGRDTEAFF. CDR3 coding DNA: TGTGCCAGTAGGATCGAAGGATGGGGGCGGGACACTGAAGCTTTCTTT.

The genes are TRBV9 and TRBJ2-2; 8 bases fit TRBD1. J gave up 6 bases and V 3 bases, and 10 bases lay outside the gene matches. Germline loops: CDR1 SGDLS, CDR2 YYNGEE. The CDR3 is 16 residues long. The CDR3 DNA sequence: TGTGCCAGCAGCGGGGGACAGGCGGCTTTGGCCGGGGAGCTGTTTTTT. As protein: CASSGGQAALAGELFF.

This clone was recorded only once. The chain carries TRBV29-1 and TRBJ2-7; D may be TRBD1 (6 bases). Deletions cut 0 bases from V and 4 bases from J, with 10 bases between. CDR1 is SQVTM and CDR2 is ANQGSEA in the germline V gene. The CDR3 runs to 13 residues. CDR3 bases: TGCAGCGTTGAAGAGGGGGCGTCGTACGAGCAGTACTTC. This translates into CSVEEGASYEQYF.

The rearrangement joins TRBV9 to TRBJ1-4, with a tentative D call TRBD1 (5 bases). V dropped 7 bases and J dropped 8 bases, with 18 bases sitting between them. Germline loops: CDR1 SGDLS, CDR2 YYNGEE. CDR3 size: 14 residues. The CDR3 reads CASGYRDRNEKLFF. Here the CDR3 DNA reads TGTGCCAGCGGGTACAGAGACAGAAACGAAAAACTGTTTTTT.

The chain has TRBV7-2 and TRBJ2-5, with D unclear. Germline V CDR1 and CDR2: SGHTA, FQGNSA. This CDR3 contains 15 residues. Trimming removed 3 bases from V and 1 base from J, with 12 bases in between. CDR3 residues: CASSFWALTQETQYF. The CDR3 region has the DNA TGTGCCAGCAGCTTTTGGGCTTTGACCCAAGAGACCCAGTACTTC.

The chain employs TRBV19 and TRBJ1-2; D ambiguous. The CDR3 length is 15 residues. Per the germline V gene, CDR1 is LNHDA and CDR2 is SQIVND (reference sequence). V lost 4 bases, J lost 0 bases, and 12 bases lay in between. The CDR3 DNA is TGTGCCAGTAGTACACGGGATAAAGCTAACTATGGCTACACCTTC. This encodes CASSTRDKANYGYTF. The variable domain in full, with the rest retrieved from reference TRBV19 and TRBJ1-2, is DGGITQSPKYLFRKEGQNVTLSCEQNLNHDAMYWYRQDPGQGLRLIYYSQIVNDFQKGDIAEGYSVSREKKESFPLTVTSAQKNPTAFYLCASSTRDKANYGYTFGSGTRLTVV.

The genes are TRBV21-1 and TRBJ2-2; the table names TRBD2, a call not compared with the DNA. TRBV21-1 is listed as a pseudogene. There are 14 residues in the CDR3. The CDR3 DNA is TGTGCCAGCCCCCAAGCCCTAGCGGGGCTGGAGCTGTTTTTT. As protein: CASPQALAGLELFF.

V usage is TRBV7-9 and J usage is TRBJ1-5, with D possibly TRBD1 on 5 matching bases. CDR1 is SEHNR and CDR2 is FQNEAQ in the germline V gene (reference sequence). This CDR3 spans 15 amino acids. V shed 4 bases and J shed 8 bases, with 18 bases lying between them. This chain's CDR3 is CASSSGGAMGEPQHF. The CDR3 region has the DNA TGTGCCAGCAGCTCCGGAGGGGCCATGGGTGAGCCCCAGCATTTT.

This rearrangement joins TRBV6-6 to TRBJ2-7, with 7 positions matching TRBD2. V shed 6 bases and J 4 bases; nucleotides not matched to a gene: 9. The CDR3 has 14 residues. Germline V gene sequence: CDR1 MNHNY, CDR2 SVGAGI (reference sequence). The CDR3 region has the DNA TGTGCCAGCAGCCGGCGGGAGCTTTCGTACGAGCAGTACTTC. The encoded protein is CASSRRELSYEQYF.

This chain connects TRBV6-1 to TRBJ2-1; 7 bases map to TRBD2. Germline trimming cut 4 bases from V and 2 bases from J; bases unmatched to any gene: 5. Looked up from germline, CDR1 is MNHNS and CDR2 is SASEGT. The CDR3 extends over 15 amino acids. DNA for the CDR3: TGTGCCAGCAGTGCCGGGACTACCCCCTACAATGAGCAGTTCTTC. It encodes CASSAGTTPYNEQFF.

The chain uses TRBV2 and TRBJ2-2; D not certain. V dropped 3 bases and J dropped 0 bases, with 8 bases sitting between them. Germline V gene lookup returns CDR1 SNHLY and CDR2 FYNNEI. The CDR3 spans 15 residues. The CDR3 loop reads CASSEKTSNTGELFF. DNA of the CDR3: TGTGCCAGCAGTGAGAAGACATCGAACACCGGGGAGCTGTTTTTT.

The chain's CDR3 is CASSPQGQKSYTF. CDR3 coding DNA: TGTGCCAGCTCACCACAAGGACAGAAGAGCTACACCTTC. The rearrangement uses TRBV18 and TRBJ1-2, with D perhaps matching TRBD1 (6 bases). Trimming took 1 base from V and 9 from J, leaving 12 bases between them. Germline CDR1 and CDR2: KGHSH and LQKENI. This CDR3 contains 13 residues.

The chain combines TRBV7-7 with TRBJ2-1, with 7 bases lining up with TRBD1. J lost 3 bases, V lost 5 bases, and 13 bases had no gene match. The CDR3 is made up of 17 amino acids. Germline V gene sequence: CDR1 SSHAT, CDR2 FNYEAQ (reference sequence). CDR3 loop: CASSPDPPGQSYNEQFF. CDR3 nucleotides: TGTGCCAGCAGCCCCGACCCCCCGGGACAGAGCTACAATGAGCAGTTCTTC.

This clone was found once. The rearrangement joins TRBV15 to TRBJ2-5, with unresolved D. Per the germline V gene, CDR1 is LNHNV and CDR2 is YYDKDF (reference sequence). V was trimmed by 0 bases and J by 3 bases, leaving 8 bases between them. There are 14 residues in the CDR3. CDR3 sequence reads: CATSRDPGEETQYF. The CDR3, as DNA: TGTGCCACCAGCAGAGATCCGGGTGAAGAGACCCAGTACTTC.

This clone was picked up a small number of times. The V call is TRBV19, the J call TRBJ1-4, with a weak D call TRBD1 (5 bases). Between the trimmed V and J ends, which lost 5 bases and 7 bases, there was a span of 11 bases. CDR3 length: 13 amino acids. Germline CDR1 reads LNHDA; CDR2 reads SQIVND (reference sequence). This CDR3 is CASSPRRGEKLFF. The CDR3 nucleotides are TGTGCCAGTAGTCCCCGGAGGGGTGAAAAACTGTTTTTT.

The V and J genes are TRBV4-1 and TRBJ1-5; TRBD1 might be the D (5 bases). V lost 0 bases, J lost 3 bases, and 9 bases lay in between. There are 15 residues in the CDR3. The germline V gene encodes CDR1 MGHRA and CDR2 YSYEKL. CDR3 protein: CASSQDIGHNQPQHF. The CDR3 DNA is TGCGCCAGCAGCCAAGATATCGGACACAATCAGCCCCAGCATTTT.

CDR3 nucleotide sequence: TGTGCCAGCAGCTTAGTTGTTTACAGGCCTGGGTCCTACAATGAGCAGTTCTTC. The encoded protein is CASSLVVYRPGSYNEQFF. The chain uses TRBV7-9 and TRBJ2-1; D perhaps matches TRBD1 (5 bases). V was shortened by 1 base and J by 1 base, with 17 bases between the two germline ends. CDR1 is SEHNR, CDR2 FQNEAQ, per germline (reference sequence). The CDR3 spans 18 residues.

The CDR3 DNA sequence: TGTGCCAGCAGCCCCATTGTGGCAGGGGGCTTGAACACTGAAGCTTTCTTT. This encodes CASSPIVAGGLNTEAFF. This chain uses TRBV7-9 with TRBJ1-1; TRBD1 agrees at 8 bases. CDR1 and CDR2 from the germline V gene are SEHNR and FQNEAQ (reference sequence). CDR3 length equals 17 residues. Trimming cost V 5 bases and J 0 bases; bases outside gene matches: 11.

CDR3 nucleotides: TGTGCCAGCAGCTTAGGACAGGGGCAGGCCTACAATGAGCAGTTCTTC. It translates to CASSLGQGQAYNEQFF. V is TRBV7-9 and J is TRBJ2-1; 8 nucleotides line up with TRBD1. V was pared by 1 base and J by 2 bases, with 4 bases of the junction left unmatched. Germline V CDR1 and CDR2: SEHNR, FQNEAQ (reference sequence). This CDR3 is built from 16 residues.

The chain combines TRBV18 with TRBJ2-3; D might be TRBD2 (5 bases). This CDR3 contains 15 residues. With 3 bases removed from V and 0 bases from J, the gap between germline ends came to 10 bases. Germline CDR1 reads KGHSH; CDR2 reads LQKENI. CDR3 bases: TGTGCCAGCTCACCGCGGAGGAAGAGCACAGATACGCAGTATTTT. It specifies CASSPRRKSTDTQYF. Supplemented by reference TRBV18 and TRBJ2-3, the full variable domain reads NAGVMQNPRHLVRRRGQEARLRCSPMKGHSHVYWYRQLPEEGLKFMVYLQKENIIDESGMPKERFSAEFPKEGPSILRIQQVVRGDSAAYFCASSPRRKSTDTQYFGPGTRLTVL.

This clone showed up just a few times. CDR3 bases: TGTGCCTGGAGAGTTGGGGGGGCCCCCAATCAGCCCCAGCATTTT. This translates into CAWRVGGAPNQPQHF. V gene TRBV30 combines with J gene TRBJ1-5; TRBD1 is a possible D gene (6 bases). Between the trimmed V and J ends, which lost 3 bases and 3 bases, there was a span of 15 bases. The CDR3 totals 15 residues. Germline assignment: CDR1 GTSNPN and CDR2 SVGIG (reference sequence).

The chain joins TRBV6-4 to TRBJ1-2; unclear D gene. The CDR3 extends over 13 amino acids. Trimming removed 6 bases at V and 4 bases at J, with 12 bases between. The germline gives CDR1 MRHNA, CDR2 SNTAGT. CDR3 sequence reads: CASSKLGSYGYTF. DNA of the CDR3: TGTGCCAGCAGCAAACTTGGGAGCTATGGCTACACCTTC.

This clone was detected only once. The chain links TRBV5-6 to TRBJ1-2; D unresolved. Between the trimmed V and J ends, which lost 4 bases and 4 bases, there was a span of 11 bases. Germline V gene data show CDR1 as SGHDT and CDR2 as YYEEEE. The CDR3 loop spans 13 amino acids. CDR3 in DNA: TGTGCCAGCAGCCTAGGCCAGTCCTATGGCTACACCTTC. Amino acid sequence: CASSLGQSYGYTF.